The 26 T cell receptor beta chains presented below share a single source sample, sequenced in a study of blood T cell repertoires in COVID-19. Clones were read by immunoSEQ multiplex PCR, and TCRdb kept only the in-frame ones, dropping some. The sample holds 250,000 to 350,000 clones, around 87% seen once. Sequenced material: peripheral blood. The source of these receptors is a woman aged 25 to 39 who had recovered from COVID-19.

This clone was observed a few times. J is TRBJ2-1 and V is TRBV7-2; 7 nucleotides match TRBD2. The CDR3 has 11 amino acids. In germline, CDR1 is SGHTA, CDR2 FQGNSA. V lost 1 base, J lost 15 bases, and 3 bases stayed unmatched. CDR3 nucleotide sequence: TGTGCCAGCAGCTTAGGCGGGAGCAGGTTCTTC. Protein product: CASSLGGSRFF. Full variable domain (missing parts from reference TRBV7-2 and TRBJ2-1): GAGVSQSPSNKVTEKGKDVELRCDPISGHTALYWYRQSLGQGLEFLIYFQGNSAPDKSGLPSDRFSAERTGGSVSTLTIQRTQQEDSAVYLCASSLGGSRFFGPGTRLTVL.

V gene TRBV5-4 combines with J gene TRBJ2-5; 9 nucleotides line up with TRBD2. Trimming took 0 bases from V and 4 from J; bases not matched to a gene: 7. Germline CDR1 reads SGHNT; CDR2 reads YYREEE (reference sequence). CDR3 length equals 16 residues. CDR3 amino acids: CASSLGYSGGPETQYF. CDR3 coding DNA: TGTGCCAGCAGCTTGGGATACAGCGGGGGGCCAGAGACCCAGTACTTC.

This clone was detected only a few times. The chain couples TRBV10-2 to TRBJ1-2, with 10 nucleotides matching TRBD1. V was clipped by 5 bases and J by 7 bases; unmatched bases: 10. Germline CDR1 reads WSHSY; CDR2 reads SAAADI. The CDR3 covers 15 residues. The CDR3 DNA reads TGCGCCAGCAGTCCTTCGACAGGGGGCGGAATTGGCTACACCTTC. Its protein product is CASSPSTGGGIGYTF.

This rearrangement joins TRBV5-5 to TRBJ2-2, with D maybe TRBD2 (6 bases). Trimming stripped 0 bases from V and 1 base from J, with 16 bases between. CDR3 size: 18 residues. The V gene's germline CDR1 is SGHKS and CDR2 YYEKEE (reference sequence). The chain's CDR3 is CASSLGSGVWLNTGELFF. The CDR3 nucleotides are TGTGCCAGCAGCTTGGGGTCGGGGGTTTGGTTGAACACCGGGGAGCTGTTTTTT.

The V call is TRBV5-4, the J call TRBJ2-3; 8 nucleotides align to TRBD2. Per germline, CDR1 SGHNT and CDR2 YYREEE (reference sequence). Trimming removed 0 bases from V and 5 bases from J; junction bases left unmatched: 8. The CDR3 runs 16 residues. This chain's CDR3 is CASSLGSAGAEDTQYF. The CDR3 DNA is TGTGCCAGCAGCTTGGGGTCAGCGGGAGCGGAAGATACGCAGTATTTT.

There are a few counts of this clone. The same CDR3 arises from other DNA sequences in this sample as well. V usage is TRBV27 and J usage is TRBJ2-2, with unresolved D. Trimming shortened V by 5 bases and J by 1 base, and 5 bases separated the two germline ends. The germline V gene has CDR1 MNHEY and CDR2 SMNVEV (reference sequence). The CDR3 totals 13 residues. The CDR3 DNA reads TGTGCCAGCAGTCCCTTGAACACCGGGGAGCTGTTTTTT. Amino acids: CASSPLNTGELFF.

The rearrangement joins TRBV16 to TRBJ1-1, with D uncertain. V gave up 1 base and J gave up 1 base, with 16 bases separating them. The CDR3 is 17 amino acids. The germline V gene has CDR1 KGHSY and CDR2 FQNENV. The CDR3: CASSQYYLGERNTEAFF. In nucleotides, the CDR3 is TGTGCCAGCAGCCAATATTATCTGGGAGAACGGAACACTGAAGCTTTCTTT. Based on the CDR3 plus reference TRBV16 and TRBJ1-1, the full variable domain is GEEVAQTPKHLVRGEGQKAKLYCAPIKGHSYVFWYQQVLKNEFKFLISFQNENVFDETGMPKERFSAKCLPNSPCSLEIQATKLEDSAVYFCASSQYYLGERNTEAFFGQGTRLTVV.

This chain joins TRBV6-5 and TRBJ1-1; 8 bases fit TRBD1. V shed 6 bases, J shed 4 bases, and the junction held 1 base outside the gene matches. Germline CDR1 reads MNHEY; CDR2 reads SVGAGI. This CDR3 comprises 12 residues. The CDR3 is CASRGQGTEAFF. The CDR3 nucleotides read TGTGCCAGCAGAGGACAGGGCACTGAAGCTTTCTTT.

The V call is TRBV7-8, the J call TRBJ1-6; D remains ambiguous. Looked up from germline, CDR1 is SGHVS and CDR2 is FQNEAQ. The V end lost 1 base, the J end lost 8 bases, and 9 bases lay between the germline ends. The CDR3 spans 14 residues. The chain's CDR3 is CASSLVLEDSPLHF. DNA for the CDR3: TGTGCCAGCAGCTTAGTCCTGGAGGATTCACCCCTCCACTTT.

The chain couples TRBV4-3 to TRBJ2-1; TRBD2 might be the D (6 bases). Trimming removed 1 base from V and 9 bases from J, with 16 bases in between. The V gene's germline CDR1 is LGHNA and CDR2 YSLEER. This CDR3 is 15 amino acids long. Written as DNA, the CDR3 is TGCGCCAGCAGCCAAGGGACCGTAGCGCGGGGTGAGCAGTTCTTC. Amino acid sequence: CASSQGTVARGEQFF.

The V and J genes are TRBV5-1 and TRBJ1-3; no clear D. Trimming cost V 4 bases and J 0 bases, with 8 bases left between them. Germline lookup yields CDR1 SGHRS and CDR2 YFSETQ. The length of the CDR3 is 14 residues. CDR3 residues: CASSPGYSGNTIYF. For the CDR3, the DNA is TGCGCCAGCAGCCCCGGGTACTCTGGAAACACCATATATTTT.

The V call is TRBV5-6, the J call TRBJ1-2; D possibly corresponds to TRBD1 (6 bases). The V end was cut by 0 bases, the J end by 4 bases, with 13 bases between. The CDR3 loop spans 15 amino acids. From germline, CDR1 is SGHDT and CDR2 YYEEEE. CDR3 in DNA: TGTGCCAGCAGCTTGGATCAGGGGAAGATCTATGGCTACACCTTC. Amino acids: CASSLDQGKIYGYTF.

The genes are TRBV5-1 and TRBJ2-3; TRBD2 matches 10 bases. Trimming cost V 2 bases and J 0 bases; bases outside gene matches: 6. CDR1 and CDR2 from the germline V gene are SGHRS and YFSETQ. The CDR3 loop spans 17 amino acids. CDR3 loop: CASSFFLAGASTDTQYF. CDR3 nucleotides: TGCGCCAGCAGCTTTTTTCTAGCGGGGGCTAGCACAGATACGCAGTATTTT.

Of note for this clone: A read error may explain this, as a much larger clone is one base away. V gene TRBV6-4 combines with J gene TRBJ2-3, with TRBD2 matching 8 bases. The germline gives CDR1 MRHNA, CDR2 SNTAGT. V shed 3 bases and J 1 base; nucleotides not matched to a gene: 0. The CDR3 totals 14 residues. The CDR3 protein is CASSEAGGTDTQYF. The CDR3 nucleotides are TGTGCCAGCAGTGAAGCGGGGGGCACAGATACGCAGTATTTT.

This clone appeared a single time. The CDR3 bases are TGCAGCGTCATGACAGGGGGCTCCTATGGCTACACCTTC. Protein: CSVMTGGSYGYTF. The rearrangement joins TRBV29-1 to TRBJ1-2, with TRBD1 matching over 10 bases. The V and J ends lost 6 bases and 4 bases, in that order; junction bases with no gene match: 5. The CDR3 consists of 13 residues. Germline CDR1 and CDR2: SQVTM and ANQGSEA.

The chain links TRBV4-1 to TRBJ2-2, with a possible D match to TRBD2 (6 bases). The V gene lost 4 bases and the J gene lost 3 bases, with 12 bases spanning the gap. The CDR3 runs to 15 residues. Per germline, CDR1 MGHRA and CDR2 YSYEKL. The CDR3 DNA reads as TGCGCCAGCAGCCTCCGGGACTCATACACCGGGGAGCTGTTTTTT. Amino acids: CASSLRDSYTGELFF.

V usage is TRBV5-5 and J usage is TRBJ2-1, with 7 bases aligning to TRBD1. The CDR3 has 15 residues. Germline V gene lookup returns CDR1 SGHKS and CDR2 YYEKEE (reference sequence). V gave up 1 base and J gave up 7 bases; unmatched junction bases: 8. The CDR3 DNA is TGTGCCAGCAGCTTGCGAGGGGGCGCCGGAAATGAGCAGTTCTTC. It translates to CASSLRGGAGNEQFF.

The chain uses TRBV6-5 and TRBJ2-1, with D tentatively TRBD1 (6 bases). Germline V lookup: CDR1 MNHEY, CDR2 SVGAGI. V was trimmed by 6 bases and J by 7 bases, leaving 16 bases between them. The CDR3 runs 14 residues. CDR3 nucleotides: TGTGCCAGCAGCACAGGGAACACCGGGAATGAGCAGTTCTTC. Encoded protein: CASSTGNTGNEQFF.

In DNA form, the CDR3 reads TGTGCCAGCAGTTACGGCGACAGGGGGGACTACACCTTC. It translates to CASSYGDRGDYTF. The rearrangement uses TRBV6-5 and TRBJ1-2; TRBD1 matches 9 bases. This CDR3 has 13 amino acids. Germline V gives CDR1 MNHEY, CDR2 SVGAGI. Unmatched junction bases numbered 5, after V lost 2 bases and J lost 10 bases.

The chain uses TRBV12-2 and TRBJ1-2. TRBV12-2 is assigned pseudogene status. CDR3 size: 14 residues. The CDR3 loop is CASPFHGGRYGYTF. The CDR3 DNA follows: TGTGCAAGTCCCTTTCATGGGGGGAGGTATGGCTACACCTTC.

The chain carries TRBV4-1 and TRBJ2-1; 8 bases agree with TRBD2. CDR3 length equals 14 residues. Germline loops: CDR1 MGHRA, CDR2 YSYEKL. The V and J ends lost 4 bases and 8 bases, in that order; junction bases with no gene match: 7. CDR3 in amino acids: CASSPGGARDEQFF. Written as DNA, the CDR3 is TGCGCCAGCAGCCCCGGGGGGGCCCGGGATGAGCAGTTCTTC.

The chain has TRBV16 and TRBJ2-2, with 7 bases aligning to TRBD2. There are 19 residues in the CDR3. Germline values: CDR1 KGHSY, CDR2 FQNENV. The V segment lost 0 bases and the J segment 4 bases; nucleotides outside the gene matches: 14. The CDR3 nucleotides read TGTGCCAGCAGCCAATCTGCCCAAAGCGGGCGGGGGACCACCGGGGAGCTGTTTTTT. As protein: CASSQSAQSGRGTTGELFF.

The chain couples TRBV7-2 to TRBJ2-7, with 11 positions matching TRBD2. Germline assignment: CDR1 SGHTA and CDR2 FQGNSA. The CDR3 extends over 15 amino acids. The V and J ends lost 2 bases and 0 bases, in that order; junction bases with no gene match: 0. The CDR3 region is CASSLTSGSSYEQYF. The DNA for the CDR3 is TGTGCCAGCAGCTTAACTAGCGGGAGCTCCTACGAGCAGTACTTC.

About this clone: The sample has other DNA sequences that encode this CDR3 too. The chain recombines TRBV5-1 with TRBJ1-5; D is possibly TRBD1 (5 bases). Germline V gene sequence: CDR1 SGHRS, CDR2 YFSETQ. Trimming cost V 0 bases and J 6 bases, with 7 bases left between them. CDR3 size: 13 residues. The CDR3 DNA sequence: TGCGCCAGCAGCTTGGGACAGAGTCAGCCCCAGCATTTT. It yields the protein CASSLGQSQPQHF. The whole variable domain, remainder taken from reference TRBV5-1 and TRBJ1-5, is KAGVTQTPRYLIKTRGQQVTLSCSPISGHRSVSWYQQTPGQGLQFLFEYFSETQRNKGNFPGRFSGRQFSNSRSEMNVSTLELGDSALYLCASSLGQSQPQHFGDGTRLSIL.

V gene TRBV5-4 combines with J gene TRBJ2-3, with TRBD2 identical over 10 bases. The germline V gene has CDR1 SGHNT and CDR2 YYREEE (reference sequence). V lost 1 base to trimming and J lost 6 bases; unmatched junction nucleotides: 5. The CDR3 extends over 15 amino acids. The CDR3 coding sequence is TGTGCCAGCAGCTTGAGCGGGGGGGCAGGGGATACGCAGTATTTT. It yields the protein CASSLSGGAGDTQYF. Full variable domain (rest looked up from reference TRBV5-4 and TRBJ2-3): ETGVTQSPTHLIKTRGQQVTLRCSSQSGHNTVSWYQQALGQGPQFIFQYYREEENGRGNFPPRFSGLQFPNYSSELNVNALELDDSALYLCASSLSGGAGDTQYFGPGTRLTVL.

The CDR3 region is CASGDRSRRGYTF. DNA for the CDR3: TGCGCCAGCGGGGACAGGTCTCGTCGGGGCTACACCTTC. The chain employs TRBV4-1 and TRBJ1-2; 8 positions match TRBD1. With 8 bases clipped from V and 8 bases from J, the junction kept 10 bases outside the gene matches. The CDR3 is 13 residues long. Germline CDR1 reads MGHRA; CDR2 reads YSYEKL.